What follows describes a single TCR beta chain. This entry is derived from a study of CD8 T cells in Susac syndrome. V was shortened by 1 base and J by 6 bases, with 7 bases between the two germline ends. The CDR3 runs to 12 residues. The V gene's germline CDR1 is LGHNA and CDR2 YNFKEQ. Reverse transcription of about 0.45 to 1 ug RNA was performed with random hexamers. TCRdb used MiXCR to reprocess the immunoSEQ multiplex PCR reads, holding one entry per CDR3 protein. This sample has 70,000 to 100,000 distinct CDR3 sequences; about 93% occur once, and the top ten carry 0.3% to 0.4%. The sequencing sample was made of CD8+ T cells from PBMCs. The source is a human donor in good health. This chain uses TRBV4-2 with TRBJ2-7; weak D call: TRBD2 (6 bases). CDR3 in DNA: TGTGCCAGCAGCCAAGGGAGGGGCGAGCAGTACTTC. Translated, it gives CASSQGRGEQYF.